This T cell receptor beta chain originates from a study of T cells in Graves' hyperthyroidism and ophthalmopathy. Amplified TCR beta CDR3 regions derived from RNA transcripts. First-round RT-PCR of the TCR CDR3 relied on the HTBI primer set. In TCRdb, the multiplex PCR reads were re-called with MiXCR into one record per CDR3 protein. The sample carries approximately 370,000 distinct CDR3 sequences, about 17% recorded once. This clonotype has just a few counts. The TCR originated in a woman aged 25 to 39 with Graves' hyperthyroidism that later progressed to Graves' ophthalmopathy. The sample comprised blood.

In DNA form, the CDR3 reads TGCGCCAGCAGCATGCTTGAGGGCGGGGAGCTGTTTTTT. Its protein product is CASSMLEGGELFF. V gene TRBV5-1 combines with J gene TRBJ2-2, with D possibly being TRBD2 (5 bases). Germline CDR1 is SGHRS and CDR2 is YFSETQ. CDR3 length equals 13 residues. The germline V and J ends were trimmed by 4 bases and 7 bases, with 11 bases remaining between them.